The clone carrying this T cell receptor beta chain has a count of ten or more. Its antigen is unidentified. In the sort, naive CD8 T cells were defined as CD8+CD4-CCR7+CD45RA+. The sample comes from a study of molecular identifiers for immune sequencing clone quantification. Study outcomes and limitations: For highly expanded clones, sizes could be underestimated when identical TCR molecules share a barcode.

V gave up 3 bases and J gave up 4 bases, with 13 bases separating them. This CDR3 is built from 13 residues. Germline V gene sequence: CDR1 DFQATT, CDR2 SNEGSKA (reference sequence). TCRdb independently ran MiXCR on the PCR reads; one entry per CDR3 protein. The sample holds around 70,000 distinct CDR3 sequences, roughly 18% seen once. The clonotype originates from a human donor in good health. Some libraries in this study had Jurkat cell RNA spiked in. The V call is TRBV20-1, the J call TRBJ2-7; D not resolved. Sequenced input: naive CD8+ T cells from blood, with Jurkat cell RNA spiked in. Subset in this sample: FACS-sorted CD8+CD4-CCR7+CD45RA+ naive T cells. CDR3 DNA sequence: TGCAGTGCTAGTCAGTTAGAGGTGTACGAGCAGTACTTC. Translated: CSASQLEVYEQYF.